These T cell receptor beta chains were read from a single sample in a study of blood T cell repertoires in COVID-19. Clones were sequenced by immunoSEQ multiplex PCR, and TCRdb holds only the in-frame ones, with some missing. The sample records about 44,000 clones, 70% to 90% being singletons. The material sequenced was peripheral blood. These receptors were taken from an older man with active COVID-19. Each CDR3 is given with its conserved first and last residue. The D gene is left open where the match is weak. Size is omitted from some rows. Given values are once, few, many or a class for expanded clones.

v_call	d_call	clone_size	j_call	cdr3_nt	cdr3_aa
TRBV2	TRBD1	once	TRBJ2-3	TGTGCCAGCAAGGATCCAGGGGGCGGGGATACGCAGTATTTT	CASKDPGGGDTQYF
TRBV5-5	TRBD1	NA	TRBJ1-2	TGTGCCAGCAGTAAATGGACAGGGATGGATGGCTACACCTTC	CASSKWTGMDGYTF
TRBV15	TRBD1	few	TRBJ1-2	TGTGCCACCAGCAGAGATCTGGGACAGGGGAACTATGGCTACACCTTC	CATSRDLGQGNYGYTF
TRBV19	NA	NA	TRBJ1-2	TGTGCCAGTAGTCGGTCGGGTAGAGAGCCCGCAATCTATGGCTACACCTTC	CASSRSGREPAIYGYTF
TRBV7-2	NA	NA	TRBJ1-2	TGTGCCAGCAGCTTAGAGGCAGGGTATGGCTACACCTTC	CASSLEAGYGYTF
TRBV5-1	NA	NA	TRBJ2-3	TGCGCCAGCAGCTTGACCGGTCCAGGGACACGGCAGTATTTT	CASSLTGPGTRQYF
TRBV19	NA	NA	TRBJ2-4	TGTGCCAGTACTTTCCGGGGGGCCAAAAACATTCAGTACTTC	CASTFRGAKNIQYF
TRBV2	NA	NA	TRBJ2-5	TGTGCCAGCGGCCGACAGGCCCGGAAAGAGACCCAGTACTTC	CASGRQARKETQYF
TRBV4-1	NA	NA	TRBJ1-2	TGCGCCAGCAGCCAAGAATCCCGGAGTGGCTACACCTTC	CASSQESRSGYTF
TRBV19	TRBD1	NA	TRBJ2-7	TGTGCCAGTAGTAAAGGCGGGACAGGAGGCTACTACGAGCAGTACTTC	CASSKGGTGGYYEQYF
TRBV14	TRBD1	NA	TRBJ1-1	TGTGCCAGCAGCCAAGAACGGACAGGGCGGACTGAAGCTTTCTTT	CASSQERTGRTEAFF
TRBV9	NA	few	TRBJ1-2	TGTGCCAGCTATCCCACCGCGGCGACAGGACCCACGGCGCCAAACTATGGCTACACCTTC	CASYPTAATGPTAPNYGYTF
TRBV7-9	TRBD2	few	TRBJ2-2	TGTGCCAGCAGCCGAAGAAGATCGGGGGGGCTGAACACCGGGGAGCTGTTTTTT	CASSRRRSGGLNTGELFF
TRBV19	NA	NA	TRBJ1-2	TGTGCCAGTAGTACCATGGTAGGGGGCTATGGCTACACCTTC	CASSTMVGGYGYTF
TRBV3-1/TRBV3-2	TRBD2	NA	TRBJ2-1	TGTGCCAGCAGCCAAGTATCGCGGGGGAATGAGCAGTTCTTC	CASSQVSRGNEQFF